This is a list of T cell receptor beta chains from one sample in a study of blood T cell repertoires in COVID-19. Method: immunoSEQ multiplex PCR; TCRdb's copy keeps in-frame clones and lacks some. The data hold about 250,000 clones, with approximately 79% observed a single time. The sample taken for sequencing was peripheral blood. The receptors were gathered from a middle-aged woman with active or convalescent COVID-19. The CDR3 runs from the conserved cysteine through the conserved F or W. Each record gives: J gene, V gene, D gene, clone size, CDR3 length, CDR3 protein, CDR3 DNA. The D gene is left open where the match is weak. Clone size appears in some rows only: once, few, many, or a class for an expanded clone.

j_call: TRBJ1-5
v_call: TRBV15
d_call: -
clone_size: -
cdr3_length: 14
cdr3_aa: CATSSRDVNQPQHF
cdr3_nt: TGTGCCACCAGCTCGCGGGACGTCAATCAGCCCCAGCATTTT

j_call: TRBJ1-5
v_call: TRBV7-2
d_call: -
clone_size: -
cdr3_length: 13
cdr3_aa: CASSYTGYQPQHF
cdr3_nt: TGTGCCAGCAGCTATACAGGTTATCAGCCCCAGCATTTT

j_call: TRBJ2-5
v_call: TRBV6-6
d_call: TRBD1
clone_size: -
cdr3_length: 12
cdr3_aa: CASSYRGETQYF
cdr3_nt: TGTGCCAGCAGCTACAGGGGGGAGACCCAGTACTTC

j_call: TRBJ1-5
v_call: TRBV18
d_call: TRBD1
clone_size: -
cdr3_length: 14
cdr3_aa: CASSLDRGHQPQHF
cdr3_nt: TGTGCCAGCTCGCTAGACAGGGGGCATCAGCCCCAGCATTTT

j_call: TRBJ2-5
v_call: TRBV7-9
d_call: TRBD1
clone_size: -
cdr3_length: 17
cdr3_aa: CASSRRGTSRGQETQYF
cdr3_nt: TGTGCCAGCAGCCGCAGGGGGACCAGTCGGGGACAAGAGACCCAGTACTTC

j_call: TRBJ2-3
v_call: TRBV5-1
d_call: TRBD2
clone_size: once
cdr3_length: 14
cdr3_aa: CASSFRRGGDTQYF
cdr3_nt: TGCGCCAGCAGCTTTCGGCGGGGGGGAGATACGCAGTATTTT

j_call: TRBJ1-5
v_call: TRBV28
d_call: -
clone_size: -
cdr3_length: 15
cdr3_aa: CASSLIGQHNQPQHF
cdr3_nt: TGTGCCAGCAGTTTAATAGGACAGCACAATCAGCCCCAGCATTTT

j_call: TRBJ1-3
v_call: TRBV5-4
d_call: -
clone_size: -
cdr3_length: 15
cdr3_aa: CASSHQTEARNTIYF
cdr3_nt: TGTGCCAGCAGCCACCAGACAGAGGCTCGAAACACCATATATTTT

j_call: TRBJ2-7
v_call: TRBV19
d_call: TRBD1
clone_size: -
cdr3_length: 13
cdr3_aa: CASRQGTSYEQYF
cdr3_nt: TGTGCCTCCAGACAGGGGACGTCCTACGAGCAGTACTTC

j_call: TRBJ2-7
v_call: TRBV5-6
d_call: -
clone_size: -
cdr3_length: 14
cdr3_aa: CASSLEYGSYEQYF
cdr3_nt: TGTGCCAGCAGCTTGGAATACGGCTCCTACGAGCAGTACTTC

j_call: TRBJ1-2
v_call: TRBV28
d_call: -
clone_size: -
cdr3_length: 15
cdr3_aa: CASSLEGAGWVGYTF
cdr3_nt: TGTGCCAGCAGTTTGGAAGGGGCAGGGTGGGTTGGCTACACCTTC

j_call: TRBJ2-5
v_call: TRBV2
d_call: TRBD2
clone_size: -
cdr3_length: 15
cdr3_aa: CASSGTSGGAETQYF
cdr3_nt: TGTGCCAGCAGCGGGACTAGCGGGGGGGCAGAGACCCAGTACTTC

j_call: TRBJ2-2
v_call: TRBV21-1
d_call: -
clone_size: -
cdr3_length: 14
cdr3_aa: CASSNCGATGELFF
cdr3_nt: TGTGCCAGCAGCAATTGCGGGGCCACCGGGGAGCTGTTTTTT

j_call: TRBJ1-2
v_call: TRBV19
d_call: TRBD1
clone_size: -
cdr3_length: 13
cdr3_aa: CASTRDRDDGYTF
cdr3_nt: TGTGCCAGCACCAGGGACAGGGACGATGGCTACACCTTC

j_call: TRBJ2-3
v_call: TRBV7-3
d_call: -
clone_size: -
cdr3_length: 14
cdr3_aa: CASSLDGSSDTQYF
cdr3_nt: TGTGCCAGCAGCTTAGACGGGAGCAGTGATACGCAGTATTTT

j_call: TRBJ1-2
v_call: TRBV6-5
d_call: -
clone_size: -
cdr3_length: 13
cdr3_aa: CASRWDTNYGYTF
cdr3_nt: TGTGCCAGCAGGTGGGACACTAACTATGGCTACACCTTC

j_call: TRBJ1-1
v_call: TRBV18
d_call: TRBD1
clone_size: -
cdr3_length: 15
cdr3_aa: CASSFGQGASTEAFF
cdr3_nt: TGTGCCAGCTCCTTCGGCCAGGGGGCGAGCACTGAAGCTTTCTTT

j_call: TRBJ2-7
v_call: TRBV6-5
d_call: TRBD2
clone_size: many
cdr3_length: 12
cdr3_aa: CASRTSKHEQYF
cdr3_nt: TGTGCCAGCCGGACTAGCAAACACGAGCAGTACTTC

j_call: TRBJ1-2
v_call: TRBV5-6
d_call: -
clone_size: -
cdr3_length: 13
cdr3_aa: CASSLIRGYGYTF
cdr3_nt: TGTGCCAGCAGCTTGATACGAGGCTATGGCTACACCTTC

j_call: TRBJ2-1
v_call: TRBV27
d_call: TRBD1
clone_size: -
cdr3_length: 17
cdr3_aa: CASSPSKTGAVLNEQFF
cdr3_nt: TGTGCCAGCAGTCCCTCCAAGACAGGGGCGGTCCTCAATGAGCAGTTCTTC

j_call: TRBJ1-5
v_call: TRBV30
d_call: -
clone_size: few
cdr3_length: 13
cdr3_aa: CAWSRDSNQPQHF
cdr3_nt: TGTGCCTGGAGCAGGGATAGCAATCAGCCCCAGCATTTT

j_call: TRBJ2-5
v_call: TRBV7-9
d_call: -
clone_size: -
cdr3_length: 14
cdr3_aa: CASSPRADQETQYF
cdr3_nt: TGTGCCAGCAGCCCCCGCGCTGATCAAGAGACCCAGTACTTC

j_call: TRBJ1-1
v_call: TRBV3-1/TRBV3-2
d_call: -
clone_size: -
cdr3_length: 13
cdr3_aa: CASSPLQGTEAFF
cdr3_nt: TGTGCCAGCAGCCCCCTCCAGGGAACTGAAGCTTTCTTT

j_call: TRBJ1-1
v_call: TRBV28
d_call: -
clone_size: -
cdr3_length: 14
cdr3_aa: CASSLSMRNTEAFF
cdr3_nt: TGTGCCAGCAGTTTAAGCATGCGTAACACTGAAGCTTTCTTT

j_call: TRBJ1-4
v_call: TRBV2
d_call: TRBD1
clone_size: -
cdr3_length: 15
cdr3_aa: CASTGGLGTNEKLFF
cdr3_nt: TGTGCCAGCACAGGGGGCCTCGGAACTAATGAAAAACTGTTTTTT

j_call: TRBJ2-2
v_call: TRBV11-1
d_call: -
clone_size: -
cdr3_length: 16
cdr3_aa: CASSKRDKANTGELFF
cdr3_nt: TGTGCCAGCAGCAAACGAGATAAAGCGAACACCGGGGAGCTGTTTTTT

j_call: TRBJ1-4
v_call: TRBV4-2
d_call: -
clone_size: -
cdr3_length: 17
cdr3_aa: CASSHDNDPYGDEKLFF
cdr3_nt: TGTGCCAGCAGCCATGATAACGACCCCTACGGGGATGAAAAACTGTTTTTT

j_call: TRBJ1-2
v_call: TRBV24-1
d_call: TRBD1
clone_size: -
cdr3_length: 15
cdr3_aa: CATSVRNRGPDGYTF
cdr3_nt: TGTGCCACCAGTGTACGGAACAGGGGGCCGGATGGCTACACCTTC

j_call: TRBJ2-2
v_call: TRBV11-2
d_call: -
clone_size: -
cdr3_length: 15
cdr3_aa: CASSPEVFNTGELFF
cdr3_nt: TGTGCCAGCAGCCCAGAGGTCTTCAACACCGGGGAGCTGTTTTTT

j_call: TRBJ1-2
v_call: TRBV30
d_call: -
clone_size: -
cdr3_length: 15
cdr3_aa: CAWSVQAAPNSGYTF
cdr3_nt: TGTGCCTGGAGTGTACAGGCAGCCCCGAACTCGGGCTACACCTTC

j_call: TRBJ2-5
v_call: TRBV5-1
d_call: TRBD1
clone_size: -
cdr3_length: 16
cdr3_aa: CASSLVVAGGGETQYF
cdr3_nt: TGCGCCAGCAGCTTGGTTGTAGCAGGGGGCGGGGAGACCCAGTACTTC

j_call: TRBJ2-2
v_call: TRBV5-4
d_call: TRBD1
clone_size: -
cdr3_length: 16
cdr3_aa: CASSLGQGALSGELFF
cdr3_nt: TGTGCCAGCAGCTTGGGACAGGGGGCGCTGTCCGGGGAGCTGTTTTTT

j_call: TRBJ1-1
v_call: TRBV6-4
d_call: -
clone_size: -
cdr3_length: 13
cdr3_aa: CASSDSTESEAFF
cdr3_nt: TGTGCCAGCAGTGACTCGACAGAGAGTGAAGCTTTCTTT

j_call: TRBJ1-2
v_call: TRBV4-1
d_call: -
clone_size: -
cdr3_length: 16
cdr3_aa: CASSAGRARGKNGYTF
cdr3_nt: TGCGCCAGCAGCGCAGGCAGGGCCAGGGGAAAGAATGGCTACACCTTC

j_call: TRBJ1-2
v_call: TRBV19
d_call: -
clone_size: once
cdr3_length: 14
cdr3_aa: CASTIPGVIYGYTF
cdr3_nt: TGTGCCAGTACCATCCCCGGGGTAATCTATGGCTACACCTTC

j_call: TRBJ2-3
v_call: TRBV9
d_call: TRBD2
clone_size: -
cdr3_length: 15
cdr3_aa: CASSVSGVSTDTQYF
cdr3_nt: TGTGCCAGCAGCGTTAGCGGGGTGAGCACAGATACGCAGTATTTT

j_call: TRBJ1-1
v_call: TRBV19
d_call: TRBD1
clone_size: -
cdr3_length: 14
cdr3_aa: CASSPGTGPTEAFF
cdr3_nt: TGTGCCAGTAGTCCCGGGACAGGGCCGACTGAAGCTTTCTTT

j_call: TRBJ2-3
v_call: TRBV14
d_call: TRBD2
clone_size: few
cdr3_length: 15
cdr3_aa: CASAAEGRGGYTQYF
cdr3_nt: TGTGCCAGCGCCGCCGAAGGACGGGGGGGGTATACGCAGTATTTT

j_call: TRBJ2-1
v_call: TRBV14
d_call: -
clone_size: -
cdr3_length: 15
cdr3_aa: CASSQEDSSYNEQFF
cdr3_nt: TGTGCCAGCAGCCAAGAGGACAGCTCCTACAATGAGCAGTTCTTC

j_call: TRBJ1-4
v_call: TRBV7-6
d_call: -
clone_size: -
cdr3_length: 16
cdr3_aa: CASSETWTATNEKLFF
cdr3_nt: TGTGCCAGCAGCGAAACCTGGACAGCAACTAATGAAAAACTGTTTTTT

j_call: TRBJ2-5
v_call: TRBV3-1/TRBV3-2
d_call: -
clone_size: -
cdr3_length: 14
cdr3_aa: CASRPGGGRETQYF
cdr3_nt: TGTGCCAGCAGACCAGGCGGGGGCCGGGAGACCCAGTACTTC

j_call: TRBJ2-3
v_call: TRBV19
d_call: TRBD2
clone_size: once
cdr3_length: 16
cdr3_aa: CASSVPWRGGSDTQYF
cdr3_nt: TGTGCCAGTAGTGTCCCCTGGCGGGGGGGTTCAGATACGCAGTATTTT

j_call: TRBJ1-1
v_call: TRBV2
d_call: -
clone_size: -
cdr3_length: 14
cdr3_aa: CASSSRRGNTEAFF
cdr3_nt: TGTGCCAGCAGTAGCCGCAGGGGGAACACTGAAGCTTTCTTT

j_call: TRBJ1-4
v_call: TRBV28
d_call: TRBD1
clone_size: -
cdr3_length: 18
cdr3_aa: CASSPDRGHLPLNEKLFF
cdr3_nt: TGTGCCAGCAGTCCGGACAGGGGGCACCTCCCTCTTAATGAAAAACTGTTTTTT

j_call: TRBJ2-1
v_call: TRBV7-6
d_call: -
clone_size: -
cdr3_length: 13
cdr3_aa: CASSLARYNEQFF
cdr3_nt: TGTGCCAGCAGCTTAGCCAGGTACAATGAGCAGTTCTTC

j_call: TRBJ2-1
v_call: TRBV7-7
d_call: TRBD1
clone_size: -
cdr3_length: 15
cdr3_aa: CASSDPGTGRNEQFF
cdr3_nt: TGTGCCAGCAGCGATCCCGGGACAGGGAGGAATGAGCAGTTCTTC

j_call: TRBJ1-1
v_call: TRBV5-1
d_call: -
clone_size: -
cdr3_length: 16
cdr3_aa: CASSLEVGTMNTEAFF
cdr3_nt: TGCGCCAGCAGCCTCGAAGTGGGGACAATGAACACTGAAGCTTTCTTT

j_call: TRBJ1-6
v_call: TRBV6-5
d_call: -
clone_size: few
cdr3_length: 15
cdr3_aa: CASSTSGADNSPLHF
cdr3_nt: TGTGCCAGCAGTACCTCAGGGGCAGATAATTCACCCCTCCACTTT

j_call: TRBJ1-2
v_call: TRBV9
d_call: -
clone_size: -
cdr3_length: 14
cdr3_aa: CASSRDGRSMDYTF
cdr3_nt: TGTGCCAGCAGCCGGGACGGGAGATCCATGGACTACACCTTC

j_call: TRBJ2-3
v_call: TRBV5-6
d_call: -
clone_size: many
cdr3_length: 15
cdr3_aa: CASSLAGSFTDTQYF
cdr3_nt: TGTGCCAGCAGCCTGGCCGGGAGTTTCACAGATACGCAGTATTTT

j_call: TRBJ1-2
v_call: TRBV29-1
d_call: -
clone_size: -
cdr3_length: 13
cdr3_aa: CSVEDRGSEGYTF
cdr3_nt: TGCAGCGTTGAAGATCGCGGTAGCGAGGGCTACACCTTC